This T cell receptor beta chain was recorded in a study of OX40 agonist ivuxolimab in advanced cancers. Whole-study context: While on treatment, patients had intravenous ivuxolimab at 0.01 to 10 mg/kg every 2 weeks. Treatment received earlier with anti-PD-1, anti-PD-L1 or anti-CTLA-4 agents was allowed, and more than 35% had some. Study outcomes and limitations: Some patients without response likewise showed low normalized clonal expansion. Partial responders at 0.1-3.0 mg/kg showed near-lowest clonal expansion.

The method was immunoSEQ multiplex PCR; TCRdb's version includes in-frame clones alone and lacks a portion of them. The sample has tens of thousands of clones, around 90% seen once. For this clone: The antigen remains undetermined.

V trimming: 7 bases; J trimming: 9 bases; junction bases outside the gene matches: 11. The CDR3 extends over 14 amino acids. Germline CDR1 is SNHLY and CDR2 is FYNNEI. This TCR was recovered from an adult with an advanced solid tumor such as melanoma, head and neck, liver or kidney cancer. V gene TRBV2 combines with J gene TRBJ1-5; 8 bases are a match to TRBD1. Here the sequenced sample was CD4+ or CD8+ T cells sorted from blood, taken in a trial of the OX40 agonist ivuxolimab. The CDR3 DNA reads as TGTGCCAGCACCCTAATGGGGACAGGAGGGCCCCAGCATTTT. This codes for CASTLMGTGGPQHF.